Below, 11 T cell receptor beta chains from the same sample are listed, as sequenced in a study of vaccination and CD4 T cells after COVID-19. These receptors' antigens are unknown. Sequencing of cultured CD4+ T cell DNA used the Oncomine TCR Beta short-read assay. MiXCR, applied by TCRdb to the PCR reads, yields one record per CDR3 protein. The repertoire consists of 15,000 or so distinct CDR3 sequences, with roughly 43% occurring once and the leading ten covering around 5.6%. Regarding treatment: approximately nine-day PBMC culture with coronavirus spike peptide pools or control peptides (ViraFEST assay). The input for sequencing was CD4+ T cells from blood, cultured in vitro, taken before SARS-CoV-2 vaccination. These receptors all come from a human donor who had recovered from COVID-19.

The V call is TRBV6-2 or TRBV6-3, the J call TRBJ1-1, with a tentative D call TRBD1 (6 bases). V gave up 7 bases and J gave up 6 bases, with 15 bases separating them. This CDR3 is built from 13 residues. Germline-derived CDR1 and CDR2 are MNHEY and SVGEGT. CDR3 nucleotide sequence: TGTGCCAGCACCCCATGGGGGCAGGCTGAAGCTTTCTTT. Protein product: CASTPWGQAEAFF.

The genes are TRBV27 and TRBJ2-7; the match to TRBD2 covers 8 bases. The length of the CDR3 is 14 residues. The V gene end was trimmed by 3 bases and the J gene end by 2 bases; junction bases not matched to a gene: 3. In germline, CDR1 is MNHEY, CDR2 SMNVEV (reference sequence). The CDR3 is CASSLGGGTYEQYF. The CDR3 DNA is TGTGCCAGCAGTTTGGGCGGGGGGACCTACGAGCAGTACTTC.

The CDR3 nucleotides read TGTGCCAGCAGTTACCCAGCGGGAGAAAATGAGCAGTTCTTC. This encodes CASSYPAGENEQFF. The J gene is TRBJ2-1, the V gene TRBV6-5; 8 bases line up with TRBD2. CDR3 length: 14 amino acids. Trimming at V came to 2 bases and at J to 7 bases, leaving 4 bases not matched to a gene. The germline V gene encodes CDR1 MNHEY and CDR2 SVGAGI.

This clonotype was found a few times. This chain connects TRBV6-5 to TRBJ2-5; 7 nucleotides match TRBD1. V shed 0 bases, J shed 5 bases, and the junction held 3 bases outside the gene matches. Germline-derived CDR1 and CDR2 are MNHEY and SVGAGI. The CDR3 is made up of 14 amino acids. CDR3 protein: CASSYSEGAETQYF. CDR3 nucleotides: TGTGCCAGCAGTTACTCTGAGGGGGCCGAGACCCAGTACTTC.

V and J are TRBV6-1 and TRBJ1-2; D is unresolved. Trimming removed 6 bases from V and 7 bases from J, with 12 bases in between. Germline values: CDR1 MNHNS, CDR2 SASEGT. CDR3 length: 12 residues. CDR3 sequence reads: CASSPTRAGYTF. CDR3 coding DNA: TGTGCCAGCAGCCCGACTCGCGCTGGCTACACCTTC.

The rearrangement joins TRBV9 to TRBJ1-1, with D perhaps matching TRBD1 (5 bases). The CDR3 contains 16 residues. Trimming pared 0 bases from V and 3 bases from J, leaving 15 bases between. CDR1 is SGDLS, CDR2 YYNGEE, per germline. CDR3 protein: CASSVGRGGSDTEAFF. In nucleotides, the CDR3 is TGTGCCAGCAGCGTAGGAAGGGGCGGGTCGGACACTGAAGCTTTCTTT.

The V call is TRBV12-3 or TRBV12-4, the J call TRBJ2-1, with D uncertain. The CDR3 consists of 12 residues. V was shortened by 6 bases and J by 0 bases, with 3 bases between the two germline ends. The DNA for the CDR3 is TGTGCCAGCAGCGACTCCTACAATGAGCAGTTCTTC. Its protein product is CASSDSYNEQFF.

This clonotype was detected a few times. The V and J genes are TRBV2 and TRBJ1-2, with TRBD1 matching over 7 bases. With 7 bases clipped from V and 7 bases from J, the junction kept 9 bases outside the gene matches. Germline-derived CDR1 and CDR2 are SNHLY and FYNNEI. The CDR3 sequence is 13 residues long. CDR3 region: CASKETGSGGYTF. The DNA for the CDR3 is TGTGCCAGCAAGGAGACAGGGAGTGGTGGCTACACCTTC.

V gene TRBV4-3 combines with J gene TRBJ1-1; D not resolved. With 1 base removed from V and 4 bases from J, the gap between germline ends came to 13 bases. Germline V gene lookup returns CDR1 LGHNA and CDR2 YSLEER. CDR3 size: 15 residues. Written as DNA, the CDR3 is TGCGCCAGCAGCCAAGTGGGAGGTGGGATCACTGAAGCTTTCTTT. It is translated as CASSQVGGGITEAFF.

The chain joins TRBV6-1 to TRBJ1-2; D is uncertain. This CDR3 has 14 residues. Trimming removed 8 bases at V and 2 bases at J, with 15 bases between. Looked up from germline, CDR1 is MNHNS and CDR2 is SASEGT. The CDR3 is CASAPLGKNYGYTF. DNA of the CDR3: TGTGCCAGCGCTCCCCTCGGGAAAAACTATGGCTACACCTTC.

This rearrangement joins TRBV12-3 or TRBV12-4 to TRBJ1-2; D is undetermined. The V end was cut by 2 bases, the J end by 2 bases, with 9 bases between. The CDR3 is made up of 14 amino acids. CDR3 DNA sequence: TGTGCCAGCAGTTTAACCGGCAGGAACTATGGCTACACCTTC. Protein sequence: CASSLTGRNYGYTF.